These T cell receptor beta chains were read from a single sample in a study of cytomegalovirus exposure and HLA in healthy donors. Clones were read by immunoSEQ multiplex PCR, and TCRdb kept only the in-frame ones, dropping some. Among about 200,000 clones listed, around 80% were seen once. The sample was PBMCs. The receptor set was obtained from a man between 18 and 35 years old in good health and CMV-seronegative. Each CDR3 is given with its conserved first and last residue. The D gene is left open where the match is weak. Clone size is not always given. Where it is, it says once, few, many or a class for expanded clones.

j_call: TRBJ2-7
clone_size: .
d_call: TRBD2
v_call: TRBV19
cdr3_aa: CASTDIAGGPTDEQYF
cdr3_nt: TGTGCCAGTACCGACATAGCGGGAGGCCCAACAGACGAGCAGTACTTC

j_call: TRBJ1-1
clone_size: .
d_call: .
v_call: TRBV28
cdr3_aa: CASSLDIKSWEAFF
cdr3_nt: TGTGCCAGCAGCCTGGACATCAAATCATGGGAAGCTTTCTTT

j_call: TRBJ2-1
clone_size: .
d_call: .
v_call: TRBV19
cdr3_aa: CASSIGDYGNEQFF
cdr3_nt: TGTGCCAGTAGTATAGGCGACTACGGCAATGAGCAGTTCTTC

j_call: TRBJ1-1
clone_size: .
d_call: TRBD1
v_call: TRBV28
cdr3_aa: CASRAETGYTEAFF
cdr3_nt: TGTGCCAGCAGGGCCGAGACAGGGTACACTGAAGCTTTCTTT

j_call: TRBJ1-5
clone_size: once
d_call: .
v_call: TRBV4-1
cdr3_aa: CASSQERGISFQPQHF
cdr3_nt: TGCGCCAGCAGCCAAGAACGAGGGATCTCCTTTCAGCCCCAGCATTTT

j_call: TRBJ1-5
clone_size: .
d_call: TRBD1
v_call: TRBV6-1
cdr3_aa: CASIGTATGNQPQHF
cdr3_nt: TGTGCCAGCATTGGGACAGCCACCGGCAATCAGCCCCAGCATTTT

j_call: TRBJ1-1
clone_size: .
d_call: TRBD1
v_call: TRBV7-3
cdr3_aa: CASSSGTGMLTEAFF
cdr3_nt: TGTGCCAGCAGTTCCGGGACAGGGATGCTCACTGAAGCTTTCTTT

j_call: TRBJ2-7
clone_size: .
d_call: TRBD2
v_call: TRBV6-5
cdr3_aa: CASSYSSRGDYEQYF
cdr3_nt: TGTGCCAGCAGTTACTCGAGTCGGGGGGACTACGAGCAGTACTTC

j_call: TRBJ2-7
clone_size: .
d_call: TRBD2
v_call: TRBV27
cdr3_aa: CASSYGTNYEQYF
cdr3_nt: TGTGCCAGCAGTTACGGGACTAACTACGAGCAGTACTTC

j_call: TRBJ1-6
clone_size: .
d_call: TRBD1
v_call: TRBV28
cdr3_aa: CASSSQGESNSPLHF
cdr3_nt: TGTGCCAGCAGTTCACAGGGGGAATCCAATTCACCCCTCCACTTT

j_call: TRBJ2-1
clone_size: .
d_call: TRBD2
v_call: TRBV4-1
cdr3_aa: CASSQLASRTSGYNEQFF
cdr3_nt: TGCGCCAGCAGCCAACTTGCTTCGAGGACTAGCGGATACAATGAGCAGTTCTTC

j_call: TRBJ2-7
clone_size: .
d_call: TRBD1
v_call: TRBV10-3
cdr3_aa: CAISRDRGSGEQYF
cdr3_nt: TGTGCCATCAGCCGGGACAGGGGTTCTGGCGAGCAGTACTTC

j_call: TRBJ2-7
clone_size: .
d_call: TRBD2
v_call: TRBV30
cdr3_aa: CAWSAGTSGRWQYF
cdr3_nt: TGTGCCTGGAGCGCCGGGACTAGCGGGAGATGGCAGTACTTC

j_call: TRBJ2-3
clone_size: .
d_call: .
v_call: TRBV9
cdr3_aa: CASSPPLAMNTQYF
cdr3_nt: TGTGCCAGCAGCCCCCCGCTAGCGATGAATACGCAGTATTTT

j_call: TRBJ2-1
clone_size: .
d_call: .
v_call: TRBV29-1
cdr3_aa: CSASLGSSYNEQFF
cdr3_nt: TGCAGCGCCTCCCTGGGGAGCTCCTACAATGAGCAGTTCTTC

j_call: TRBJ1-5
clone_size: .
d_call: TRBD1
v_call: TRBV7-8
cdr3_aa: CASSLQPGQGSQPQHF
cdr3_nt: TGTGCCAGCAGTCTCCAACCGGGACAGGGATCTCAGCCCCAGCATTTT

j_call: TRBJ2-3
clone_size: .
d_call: .
v_call: TRBV2
cdr3_aa: CADRMITDTQYF
cdr3_nt: TGTGCTGACAGGATGATCACAGATACGCAGTATTTT

j_call: TRBJ2-7
clone_size: .
d_call: TRBD2
v_call: TRBV7-9
cdr3_aa: CASSLSLQTSGRTYEQYF
cdr3_nt: TGTGCCAGCAGCTTATCCCTACAAACTAGCGGGAGGACCTACGAGCAGTACTTC

j_call: TRBJ2-7
clone_size: once
d_call: .
v_call: TRBV19
cdr3_aa: CASSTSGRIYEQYF
cdr3_nt: TGTGCCAGTAGTACCTCAGGTCGCATCTACGAGCAGTACTTC

j_call: TRBJ2-7
clone_size: .
d_call: .
v_call: TRBV7-6
cdr3_aa: CASSSGFDPAGEQYF
cdr3_nt: TGTGCCAGCAGCTCCGGTTTCGATCCCGCCGGGGAGCAGTACTTC

j_call: TRBJ2-2
clone_size: .
d_call: .
v_call: TRBV7-3
cdr3_aa: CASGRENTGELFF
cdr3_nt: TGTGCCAGCGGACGGGAGAATACCGGGGAGCTGTTTTTT

j_call: TRBJ1-2
clone_size: .
d_call: TRBD1
v_call: TRBV15
cdr3_aa: CATSPVFDRGDGYTF
cdr3_nt: TGTGCCACCAGCCCTGTCTTCGACAGGGGGGATGGCTACACCTTC

j_call: TRBJ1-1
clone_size: .
d_call: .
v_call: TRBV13
cdr3_aa: CASSLGAGRGEAFF
cdr3_nt: TGTGCCAGCAGCTTAGGCGCGGGAAGGGGTGAAGCTTTCTTT

j_call: TRBJ2-3
clone_size: .
d_call: TRBD1
v_call: TRBV5-6
cdr3_aa: CASSQDRGWPDTQYF
cdr3_nt: TGTGCCAGCAGCCAGGACAGGGGATGGCCAGATACGCAGTATTTT

j_call: TRBJ2-5
clone_size: .
d_call: .
v_call: TRBV28
cdr3_aa: CASSSTRQEYF
cdr3_nt: TGTGCCAGCAGTTCTACTAGACAGGAGTACTTC

j_call: TRBJ2-7
clone_size: .
d_call: .
v_call: TRBV27
cdr3_aa: CASSPPDRLYEQYF
cdr3_nt: TGTGCCAGCAGTCCCCCGGACAGACTCTACGAGCAGTACTTC

j_call: TRBJ1-1
clone_size: few
d_call: .
v_call: TRBV18
cdr3_aa: CASSPTFDTAEAFF
cdr3_nt: TGTGCCAGCTCACCGACCTTTGACACCGCTGAAGCTTTCTTT

j_call: TRBJ1-1
clone_size: .
d_call: TRBD1
v_call: TRBV6-5
cdr3_aa: CASSYRTGGTEAFF
cdr3_nt: TGTGCCAGCAGTTACCGGACAGGGGGGACTGAAGCTTTCTTT

j_call: TRBJ2-7
clone_size: .
d_call: TRBD2
v_call: TRBV19
cdr3_aa: CASSESAGEIYEQYF
cdr3_nt: TGTGCCAGTAGTGAGTCAGCGGGAGAAATATACGAGCAGTACTTC

j_call: TRBJ2-5
clone_size: .
d_call: .
v_call: TRBV5-4
cdr3_aa: CASSLSTGVGETQYF
cdr3_nt: TGTGCCAGCAGCTTGAGTACGGGAGTTGGGGAGACCCAGTACTTC

j_call: TRBJ1-2
clone_size: .
d_call: .
v_call: TRBV7-9
cdr3_aa: CASSLGQTYGYTF
cdr3_nt: TGTGCCAGCAGCCTCGGACAGACCTATGGCTACACCTTC

j_call: TRBJ1-5
clone_size: once
d_call: .
v_call: TRBV19
cdr3_aa: CASSIRGGNQPQHF
cdr3_nt: TGTGCCAGTAGTATTAGGGGCGGAAATCAGCCCCAGCATTTT

j_call: TRBJ2-2
clone_size: once
d_call: TRBD2
v_call: TRBV4-1
cdr3_aa: CASTQETGLAGDRGAGELFF
cdr3_nt: TGCGCCAGCACACAAGAGACAGGACTAGCGGGAGATAGAGGGGCCGGGGAGCTGTTTTTT

j_call: TRBJ1-1
clone_size: .
d_call: .
v_call: TRBV5-4
cdr3_aa: CASSFREATEAFF
cdr3_nt: TGTGCCAGCAGCTTCAGGGAGGCAACTGAAGCTTTCTTT

j_call: TRBJ2-1
clone_size: .
d_call: TRBD1
v_call: TRBV7-9
cdr3_aa: CASSFSSTGVFWNEQFF
cdr3_nt: TGTGCCAGCAGCTTTTCCTCGACAGGGGTCTTCTGGAATGAGCAGTTCTTC

j_call: TRBJ1-2
clone_size: few
d_call: TRBD1
v_call: TRBV6-1
cdr3_aa: CASSDPTGWDYGYTF
cdr3_nt: TGTGCCAGCAGTGATCCGACAGGGTGGGACTATGGCTACACCTTC

j_call: TRBJ2-1
clone_size: .
d_call: TRBD2
v_call: TRBV2
cdr3_aa: CASRKGLAGGPDNEQFF
cdr3_nt: TGTGCCAGCAGGAAGGGACTAGCGGGAGGGCCTGACAATGAGCAGTTCTTC

j_call: TRBJ2-3
clone_size: .
d_call: .
v_call: TRBV5-8
cdr3_aa: CASSLGGGRADTQYF
cdr3_nt: TGTGCCAGCAGCTTGGGCGGAGGGCGGGCAGATACGCAGTATTTT

j_call: TRBJ1-2
clone_size: once
d_call: .
v_call: TRBV6-5
cdr3_aa: CASSYGQLSGYGYTF
cdr3_nt: TGTGCCAGCAGTTACGGACAGTTGAGTGGCTATGGCTACACCTTC

j_call: TRBJ1-4
clone_size: .
d_call: .
v_call: TRBV5-6
cdr3_aa: CASSQTGGTNEKLFF
cdr3_nt: TGTGCCAGCAGCCAGACAGGAGGAACTAATGAAAAACTGTTTTTT

j_call: TRBJ2-7
clone_size: .
d_call: TRBD2
v_call: TRBV2
cdr3_aa: CASSLAGDEQYF
cdr3_nt: TGTGCCAGCAGCCTAGCGGGAGACGAGCAGTACTTC

j_call: TRBJ1-1
clone_size: .
d_call: .
v_call: TRBV7-8
cdr3_aa: CASSTTYTEAFF
cdr3_nt: TGTGCCAGCAGCACCACTTACACTGAAGCTTTCTTT

j_call: TRBJ2-7
clone_size: .
d_call: .
v_call: TRBV28
cdr3_aa: CASSLVPTVSYEQYF
cdr3_nt: TGTGCCAGCAGTTTGGTCCCCACAGTGTCCTACGAGCAGTACTTC

j_call: TRBJ2-5
clone_size: .
d_call: .
v_call: TRBV5-1
cdr3_aa: CASKDSSAMQETQYF
cdr3_nt: TGCGCCAGCAAGGATAGTAGCGCCATGCAAGAGACCCAGTACTTC

j_call: TRBJ2-1
clone_size: .
d_call: .
v_call: TRBV6-5
cdr3_aa: CASRPPGYNEQFF
cdr3_nt: TGTGCCAGCAGGCCCCCAGGGTACAATGAGCAGTTCTTC

j_call: TRBJ2-2
clone_size: .
d_call: TRBD1
v_call: TRBV9
cdr3_aa: CASTRTGVAGELFF
cdr3_nt: TGTGCCAGCACAAGGACAGGGGTGGCCGGGGAGCTGTTTTTT

j_call: TRBJ2-5
clone_size: .
d_call: TRBD2
v_call: TRBV10-2
cdr3_aa: CASRLAGAGETQYF
cdr3_nt: TGCGCCAGCAGACTAGCGGGAGCGGGAGAGACCCAGTACTTC

j_call: TRBJ2-1
clone_size: few
d_call: .
v_call: TRBV6-1
cdr3_aa: CASSYMGLEQFF
cdr3_nt: TGTGCCAGCAGTTATATGGGGCTTGAGCAGTTCTTC

j_call: TRBJ2-3
clone_size: .
d_call: .
v_call: TRBV9
cdr3_aa: CASSLRAAPTDTQYF
cdr3_nt: TGTGCCAGCAGCTTACGAGCGGCCCCCACAGATACGCAGTATTTT